The rows below give T cell receptor beta chains drawn from one sample of a study of CD8 T cells in Susac syndrome. Each CDR3 protein gets one entry after TCRdb re-called the immunoSEQ multiplex PCR reads with MiXCR. Among about 120,000 distinct CDR3 sequences, over 90% were seen once, and the ten largest hold over 0.12%. Sequenced input: CD4+ T cells from PBMCs. The origin of the receptors is a human donor with Susac syndrome. Both conserved end residues are part of each CDR3. D genes are given only for firm matches. Size is stated for part of the rows, as once, few or many counts, or as a class when the clone is expanded.

>TRBV12-3/TRBV12-4|-|TRBD1|TRBJ1-1
CASSFRGRGEAFF
TGTGCCAGCAGTTTCAGGGGGCGCGGTGAAGCTTTCTTT
>TRBV7-2|-|-|TRBJ1-2
CASSLAKAAVGGYTF
TGTGCCAGCAGCTTAGCGAAGGCAGCTGTGGGCGGCTACACCTTC
>TRBV29-1|-|TRBD2|TRBJ2-7
CSVAGTTYEQYF
TGCAGCGTTGCCGGGACTACCTACGAGCAGTACTTC
>TRBV5-1|-|TRBD2|TRBJ2-5
CASSSGVAGQETQYF
TGCGCCAGCAGCTCGGGGGTAGCGGGACAAGAGACCCAGTACTTC
>TRBV7-2|-|-|TRBJ2-1
CASSVTGTTYNEQFF
TGTGCCAGCAGCGTAACCGGGACGACCTACAATGAGCAGTTCTTC
>TRBV7-9|-|TRBD2|TRBJ2-7
CASSRGGLAGGGEQYF
TGTGCCAGCAGCCGCGGGGGACTAGCGGGAGGCGGGGAGCAGTACTTC
>TRBV29-1|-|-|TRBJ2-7
CSVAWTNSYEQYF
TGCAGCGTTGCTTGGACTAACTCCTACGAGCAGTACTTC
>TRBV9|-|-|TRBJ2-2
CASARGETGELFF
TGTGCCAGCGCCCGCGGAGAGACCGGGGAGCTGTTTTTT
>TRBV18|-|-|TRBJ1-5
CASSWDGDSNQPQHF
TGTGCCAGCTCATGGGACGGGGATAGCAATCAGCCCCAGCATTTT
>TRBV20-1|-|TRBD1|TRBJ1-5
CSASNQGAQHF
TGCAGTGCTAGTAATCAGGGGGCCCAGCATTTT
>TRBV20-1|-|-|TRBJ2-7
CSAPGTQSSYEQYF
TGCAGTGCCCCCGGGACTCAGAGCTCCTACGAGCAGTACTTC
>TRBV4-3|-|-|TRBJ2-1
CASSQDVGAGEQFF
TGCGCCAGCAGCCAAGATGTCGGTGCTGGCGAGCAGTTCTTC
>TRBV12-3/TRBV12-4|-|-|TRBJ2-2
CASSLGLDSGELFF
TGTGCCAGCAGTTTGGGGCTAGACAGCGGGGAGCTGTTTTTT
>TRBV7-9|-|-|TRBJ2-5
CASNLGLQETQYF
TGTGCCAGCAACCTCGGACTACAAGAGACCCAGTACTTC
>TRBV21-1|-|-|TRBJ1-2
CASSKSGTGVRGYTF
TGTGCCAGCAGCAAATCCGGGACAGGCGTACGTGGCTACACCTTC
>TRBV9|-|TRBD2|TRBJ2-1
CASSVDRGLAGYNEQFF
TGTGCCAGCAGCGTAGATCGTGGTCTAGCGGGATACAATGAGCAGTTCTTC
>TRBV28|-|TRBD1|TRBJ1-2
CASQGGHYGYTF
TGTGCCAGCCAGGGGGGACACTATGGCTACACCTTC
>TRBV5-1|-|TRBD1|TRBJ1-2
CASSDWDSSAGYTF
TGCGCCAGCAGCGACTGGGACAGCTCAGCGGGCTACACCTTC
>TRBV15|-|-|TRBJ2-5
CASLGDYQETQYF
TGTGCCTCCCTGGGGGACTACCAAGAGACCCAGTACTTC
>TRBV3-1|-|-|TRBJ1-2
CASSPKGPSSGYTF
TGTGCCAGCAGCCCAAAGGGACCGTCCTCGGGCTACACCTTC
>TRBV4-1|-|TRBD1|TRBJ1-2
CASSQDLWDREVHGYTF
TGCGCCAGCAGCCAAGATCTTTGGGACAGGGAGGTCCATGGCTACACCTTC
>TRBV29-1|-|-|TRBJ1-1
CSVVGVVMNTEAFF
TGCAGCGTTGTCGGGGTGGTTATGAACACTGAAGCTTTCTTT
>TRBV14|-|-|TRBJ2-5
CASSQPVAGRETQYF
TGTGCCAGCAGCCAACCCGTCGCAGGGAGAGAGACCCAGTACTTC
>TRBV12-3/TRBV12-4|-|-|TRBJ2-2
CASSGGLLITGELFF
TGTGCCAGCAGCGGGGGACTTCTGATTACCGGGGAGCTGTTTTTT
>TRBV20-1|once|-|TRBJ2-1
CSASNINEQFF
TGCAGTGCTAGTAATATCAATGAGCAGTTCTTC
>TRBV4-2|-|-|TRBJ2-5
CASSQEVGETQYF
TGTGCCAGCAGCCAAGAGGTGGGAGAGACCCAGTACTTC
>TRBV27|-|-|TRBJ2-7
CASSGGAHEQYF
TGTGCCAGCAGCGGGGGAGCCCACGAGCAGTACTTC
>TRBV20-1|-|-|TRBJ1-2
CSARDLKGGNGYTF
TGCAGTGCTAGAGATCTTAAGGGTGGGAATGGCTACACCTTC
>TRBV27|-|-|TRBJ1-1
CASSLLGDIYTEAFF
TGTGCCAGCAGTTTATTGGGGGATATTTACACTGAAGCTTTCTTT